The 8 T cell receptor beta chains reported below all come from one sample, sequenced in a study of beta chain features in type 1 diabetes. General study points: Patients with Type 1 diabetes showed moderately but significantly shorter TCRB CDR3s in all four CD4+ subsets.

cDNA synthesis used the whole RNA isolate, giving expressed TCRB sequences. Assay used: immunoSEQ multiplex PCR; TCRdb lists only in-frame clones, some missing. The sample carries about 700,000 clones, around 15% recorded once. These TCRs are of unknown antigen specificity. Material for sequencing was naive CD4+ T cells from blood. The receptor source for this set is a man aged 18 to 29 with type 1 diabetes.

The CDR3 nucleotides read TGTGCCAGCAGCATCGGACAGGGGGTAACCCAGTACTTC. It translates to CASSIGQGVTQYF. V gene TRBV9 combines with J gene TRBJ2-5; 10 bases are a match to TRBD1. The CDR3 contains 13 residues. CDR1 SGDLS and CDR2 YYNGEE come from the germline V gene. The V gene end was trimmed by 4 bases and the J gene end by 8 bases; junction bases not matched to a gene: 5.

This clone was observed a few times. In DNA form, the CDR3 reads TGTGCCAGCAGCTTGGGCGGGATTCTAGCCAAAAACATTCAGTACTTC. Translating gives CASSLGGILAKNIQYF. V is TRBV5-6 and J is TRBJ2-4, with TRBD2 as a possible D gene (6 bases). In germline, CDR1 is SGHDT, CDR2 YYEEEE. The CDR3 covers 16 residues. V lost 0 bases and J 0 bases, leaving 10 bases between the germline ends. The whole variable domain, filled in from reference TRBV5-6 and TRBJ2-4, reads DAGVTQSPTHLIKTRGQQVTLRCSPKSGHDTVSWYQQALGQGPQFIFQYYEEEERQRGNFPDRFSGHQFPNYSSELNVNALLLGDSALYLCASSLGGILAKNIQYFGAGTRLSVL.

The chain combines TRBV5-1 with TRBJ2-4; 11 nucleotides agree with TRBD1. Trimming at V came to 3 bases and at J to 8 bases, leaving 4 bases not matched to a gene. The CDR3 is 14 amino acids. Germline values: CDR1 SGHRS, CDR2 YFSETQ. The CDR3 DNA follows: TGCGCCAGCAGCTCTGGGACAGGGGGATACATTCAGTACTTC. Translation gives CASSSGTGGYIQYF.

The chain has TRBV30 and TRBJ2-3; TRBD2 is a possible D gene (6 bases). The V and J ends lost 5 bases and 4 bases respectively, with 16 bases between them. Germline CDR1 reads GTSNPN; CDR2 reads SVGIG (reference sequence). The CDR3 consists of 14 residues. The CDR3 DNA sequence: TGTGCCTGGGTTCGTATGGGGGGATCAGATACGCAGTATTTT. Protein: CAWVRMGGSDTQYF.

The chain joins TRBV27 to TRBJ1-1; D gene uncertain. The CDR3 totals 16 residues. V lost 2 bases and J 5 bases, leaving 18 bases between the germline ends. Germline V CDR1 and CDR2: MNHEY, SMNVEV (reference sequence). The CDR3 coding sequence is TGTGCCAGCAGTTTAACCGGCCACCGTTCTGTAACTGAAGCTTTCTTT. This gives the protein CASSLTGHRSVTEAFF.

The rearrangement uses TRBV7-9 and TRBJ2-4; no reliable D call. The CDR3 contains 13 residues. Germline V gene lookup returns CDR1 SEHNR and CDR2 FQNEAQ (reference sequence). V dropped 3 bases and J dropped 7 bases, with 10 bases sitting between them. DNA of the CDR3: TGTGCCAGCAGCTTCGCGGATGGTAACATTCAGTACTTC. As protein: CASSFADGNIQYF.

The CDR3 loop reads CASSRGQVPYEQYF. CDR3 DNA: TGTGCCAGCAGCCGGGGACAGGTACCCTACGAGCAGTACTTC. The V gene is TRBV14, the J gene TRBJ2-7; 8 positions match TRBD1. With 4 bases clipped from V and 2 bases from J, the junction kept 4 bases outside the gene matches. The V gene's germline CDR1 is SGHDN and CDR2 FVKESK. CDR3 length: 14 residues.

The chain links TRBV6-1 to TRBJ2-7, with 9 bases matching TRBD1. CDR1 MNHNS and CDR2 SASEGT come from the germline V gene. The J segment lost 2 bases and the V segment lost 2 bases, leaving 4 bases of the junction unmatched. This CDR3 contains 15 residues. The CDR3 spells CASSEIGTGTYEQYF. DNA of the CDR3: TGTGCCAGCAGTGAAATCGGGACAGGGACCTACGAGCAGTACTTC.